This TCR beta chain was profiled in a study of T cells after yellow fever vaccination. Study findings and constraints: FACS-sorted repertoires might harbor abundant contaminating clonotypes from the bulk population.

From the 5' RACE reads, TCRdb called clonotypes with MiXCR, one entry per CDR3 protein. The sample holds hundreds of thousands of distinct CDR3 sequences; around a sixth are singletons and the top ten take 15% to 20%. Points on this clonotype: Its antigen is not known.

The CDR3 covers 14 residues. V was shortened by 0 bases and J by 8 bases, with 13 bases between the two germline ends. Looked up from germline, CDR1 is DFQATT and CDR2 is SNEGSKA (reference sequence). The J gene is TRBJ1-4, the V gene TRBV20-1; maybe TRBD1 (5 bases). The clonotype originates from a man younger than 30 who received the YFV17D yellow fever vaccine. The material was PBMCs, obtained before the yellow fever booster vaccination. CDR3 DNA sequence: TGCAGTGCTAGAGATAACGCCGGGGACGAAAAACTGTTTTTT. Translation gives CSARDNAGDEKLFF.